These 22 T cell receptor beta chains were sequenced from one sample in a study of T cell responses to AZD1222 COVID-19 vaccine (dated by TCRdb to the early 2020s). The library was built by means of the immunoSEQ multiplex PCR assay. TCRdb mirrors the immuneACCESS table, restricted to in-frame sequences. Some clones are absent from its copies; in checked studies, under half trace to an unresolved V gene, and the reason for the others is unknown. The table for this sample lists approximately 100,000 clones; approximately 92% of them were counted only once. Around 1.2% of the sample rests with the top ten. The time point label, read with the paper, signifies: baseline before first vaccination. Sequencing used peripheral blood, obtained on day 0 of AZD1222 vaccination. The receptors here all came from an adult in good health.

The rearrangement uses TRBV24-1 and TRBJ1-4, with 8 bases lining up with TRBD1. Germline V gene sequence: CDR1 KGHDR, CDR2 SFDVKD. The CDR3 loop spans 15 amino acids. Losses at the gene ends were 2 bases for V and 7 bases for J; bases not matched to a gene: 5. CDR3 protein: CATSDSTGASEKLFF. CDR3 in DNA: TGTGCCACCAGTGATTCGACAGGGGCGTCTGAAAAACTGTTTTTT.

V gene TRBV30 combines with J gene TRBJ2-7, with D hard to call. Germline V gives CDR1 GTSNPN, CDR2 SVGIG (reference sequence). This CDR3 comprises 12 residues. The V and J ends lost 0 bases and 2 bases respectively, with 5 bases between them. Here the CDR3 DNA reads TGTGCCTGGAGTGTAACAGCCTACGAGCAGTACTTC. This translates into CAWSVTAYEQYF.

The V gene is TRBV5-6, the J gene TRBJ2-2; the D gene could be TRBD1 or TRBD2 (6 bases each). The V and J ends lost 4 bases and 4 bases respectively, with 14 bases between them. Germline CDR1 and CDR2: SGHDT and YYEEEE. This CDR3 contains 15 residues. CDR3 DNA sequence: TGTGCCAGCAGCGATCAGGGGCGGGGCACCGGGGAGCTGTTTTTT. The encoded protein is CASSDQGRGTGELFF.

The rearrangement uses TRBV7-2 and TRBJ2-2, with 7 bases fitting TRBD2. CDR3 length: 15 amino acids. Germline loops: CDR1 SGHTA, CDR2 FQGNSA. J gave up 4 bases and V 1 base, and 3 bases lay outside the gene matches. In DNA form, the CDR3 reads TGTGCCAGCAGCTTAGGAGCGGGAAGCACCGGGGAGCTGTTTTTT. It translates to CASSLGAGSTGELFF.

The chain carries TRBV11-3 and TRBJ1-6; D gene ambiguous. Germline lookup yields CDR1 SGHNT and CDR2 YENEEA. The length of the CDR3 is 13 residues. V was shortened by 2 bases and J by 10 bases, with 9 bases between the two germline ends. CDR3 in amino acids: CASSLRHSSPLHF. CDR3 nucleotide sequence: TGTGCCAGCAGCTTAAGGCATTCATCACCCCTCCACTTT.

This clone has just a few counts. The rearrangement uses TRBV7-2 and TRBJ1-6; D remains ambiguous. The CDR3 extends over 16 amino acids. V was pared by 4 bases and J by 9 bases, with 19 bases between. Per the germline V gene, CDR1 is SGHTA and CDR2 is FQGNSA. The CDR3 loop is CASSYGPQAGVSPLHF. The CDR3 DNA follows: TGTGCCAGCAGCTACGGACCCCAAGCGGGAGTTTCACCCCTCCACTTT.

V usage is TRBV28 and J usage is TRBJ1-5, with TRBD1 identical over 7 bases. The length of the CDR3 is 15 residues. Germline loops: CDR1 MDHEN, CDR2 SYDVKM. V gave up 5 bases and J gave up 7 bases; unmatched junction bases: 11. The CDR3 DNA sequence: TGTGCCAGCAGTCCCCACAGGGGCGGTAAGCAGCCCCAGCATTTT. Translating it yields CASSPHRGGKQPQHF.

The rearrangement links TRBV5-6 to TRBJ1-2; D may be TRBD1 (6 bases). The CDR3 contains 16 residues. CDR1 and CDR2 (germline): SGHDT, YYEEEE. V lost 2 bases to trimming and J lost 7 bases, with 21 bases between them. DNA of the CDR3: TGTGCCAGCAGCTTAGGAAACAGGGTCCGAGGCGTTGGCTACACCTTC. Protein sequence: CASSLGNRVRGVGYTF.

The chain has TRBV27 and TRBJ1-6; 8 positions agree with TRBD1. The CDR3 runs 15 residues. Per the germline V gene, CDR1 is MNHEY and CDR2 is SMNVEV (reference sequence). With V trimmed by 8 bases and J by 4 bases, 7 bases remained unmatched. CDR3 sequence: CASGAGTGYNSPLHF. The CDR3 DNA is TGTGCCAGCGGTGCTGGGACAGGATATAATTCACCCCTCCACTTT.

The chain combines TRBV24-1 with TRBJ1-5; no clear D. CDR1 and CDR2 from the germline V gene are KGHDR and SFDVKD. V lost 3 bases to trimming and J lost 7 bases, with 6 bases between them. There are 12 residues in the CDR3. This CDR3 reads CATSDREQPQHF. For the CDR3, the DNA is TGTGCCACCAGTGATAGGGAGCAGCCCCAGCATTTT.

The CDR3 coding sequence is TGTGCCAGCAGCAGAGCAGGGGACACTGAAGCTTTCTTT. Encoded protein: CASSRAGDTEAFF. The chain has TRBV7-9 and TRBJ1-1; D might be TRBD1 (6 bases). V lost 5 bases and J lost 3, with 10 bases in between. Germline V gene data show CDR1 as SEHNR and CDR2 as FQNEAQ (reference sequence). The CDR3 totals 13 residues.

The chain has TRBV5-1 and TRBJ2-5; no definite D call. Trimming left V 1 base short and J 1 base short, with 11 bases between. Germline V gives CDR1 SGHRS, CDR2 YFSETQ. The CDR3 runs 15 residues. The CDR3 nucleotides are TGCGCCAGCAGCTTGTTGGTTAACCCCCAAGAGACCCAGTACTTC. As protein: CASSLLVNPQETQYF.

This clone has more than one count but fewer than ten. V gene TRBV1 combines with J gene TRBJ2-3; the table gives TRBD2 as D, unverified against the DNA. TRBV1 is a known pseudogene. The CDR3 has 16 residues. The CDR3 DNA sequence: TGCACCAGCAGCCTCTATCGGGGGGCTCTGACAGATACGCAGTATTTT. Residues: CTSSLYRGALTDTQYF.

This rearrangement joins TRBV7-9 to TRBJ2-7, with a tentative D call TRBD2 (6 bases). Germline values: CDR1 SEHNR, CDR2 FQNEAQ (reference sequence). The CDR3 sequence is 12 residues long. V was cut by 2 bases and J by 4 bases, with 6 bases left in between. CDR3 nucleotides: TGTGCCAGCAGCTTAAGCGGGTACGAGCAGTACTTC. This sequence encodes CASSLSGYEQYF.

The chain employs TRBV5-1 and TRBJ1-2; 8 bases align to TRBD1. CDR3 length: 13 amino acids. Germline V gene data show CDR1 as SGHRS and CDR2 as YFSETQ. After removal of 1 base from V and 6 bases from J, the junction contained 2 bases not matched to a gene. The CDR3 here is CASSLTGGNGYTF. In nucleotides, the CDR3 is TGCGCCAGCAGCTTGACAGGGGGTAATGGCTACACCTTC.

This sequence joins TRBV5-4 and TRBJ2-3; the match to TRBD2 covers 7 bases. Germline lookup yields CDR1 SGHNT and CDR2 YYREEE (reference sequence). The CDR3 sequence is 14 residues long. V lost 0 bases and J lost 4; bases outside the gene matches: 2. CDR3 protein: CASSLGGGADTQYF. For the CDR3, the DNA is TGTGCCAGCAGCTTGGGGGGGGGTGCAGATACGCAGTATTTT. The variable domain in full, completed from reference TRBV5-4 and TRBJ2-3, reads ETGVTQSPTHLIKTRGQQVTLRCSSQSGHNTVSWYQQALGQGPQFIFQYYREEENGRGNFPPRFSGLQFPNYSSELNVNALELDDSALYLCASSLGGGADTQYFGPGTRLTVL.

CDR3 DNA: TGCGCCAGCAGCTTTGAAGCGCGGGAGTTCGACGAGCAGTACTTC. Its translation is CASSFEAREFDEQYF. The rearrangement joins TRBV5-1 to TRBJ2-7; 7 bases agree with TRBD2. With V trimmed by 2 bases and J by 5 bases, 10 bases remained unmatched. The CDR3 is 15 residues long. CDR1 and CDR2 (germline): SGHRS, YFSETQ.

This clone has just one count. This chain joins TRBV7-3 and TRBJ2-1; D gene uncertain. V shed 2 bases and J shed 5 bases, with 10 bases lying between them. The CDR3 runs to 14 residues. Germline V gene sequence: CDR1 SGHTA, CDR2 FQGTGA. CDR3 DNA: TGTGCCAGCAGCTTATTAGATAGCCACAATGAGCAGTTCTTC. Protein: CASSLLDSHNEQFF.

The J gene is TRBJ2-2, the V gene TRBV2, with D possibly TRBD1 on 6 matching bases. The CDR3 contains 13 residues. The V gene lost 8 bases and the J gene lost 6 bases, with 13 bases spanning the gap. CDR1 SNHLY and CDR2 FYNNEI come from the germline V gene. In nucleotides, the CDR3 is TGTGCCAGCCGGGACACCCGAGCCGGGGAGCTGTTTTTT. It codes for CASRDTRAGELFF. Full variable domain (rest looked up from reference TRBV2 and TRBJ2-2): EPEVTQTPSHQVTQMGQEVILRCVPISNHLYFYWYRQILGQKVEFLVSFYNNEISEKSEIFDDQFSVERPDGSNFTLKIRSTKLEDSAMYFCASRDTRAGELFFGEGSRLTVL.

The V call is TRBV19, the J call TRBJ2-2, with D perhaps matching TRBD1 (6 bases). This CDR3 spans 13 amino acids. V dropped 10 bases and J dropped 5 bases, with 14 bases sitting between them. Germline V gives CDR1 LNHDA, CDR2 SQIVND (reference sequence). The CDR3 spells CATRRGGTGELFF. The CDR3 DNA follows: TGTGCCACCAGGAGAGGGGGTACCGGGGAGCTGTTTTTT.

CDR3 coding DNA: TGTGCCACCAGCAGTCCCGAATCCCGGGGGAACACTGAAGCTTTCTTT. It translates to CATSSPESRGNTEAFF. This chain connects TRBV15 to TRBJ1-1; no definite D call. Germline V gene data show CDR1 as LNHNV and CDR2 as YYDKDF (reference sequence). Trimming pared 3 bases from V and 1 base from J, leaving 15 bases between. CDR3 length: 16 amino acids.

This clone has a single count. The chain has TRBV16 and TRBJ1-1, with 9 nucleotides matching TRBD1. The germline V gene has CDR1 KGHSY and CDR2 FQNENV. The V and J ends lost 4 bases and 4 bases, in that order; junction bases with no gene match: 4. The CDR3 is 14 residues long. The CDR3 region has the DNA TGTGCCAGCAGCCGGACAGGGGAGAGCACTGAAGCTTTCTTT. Its protein is CASSRTGESTEAFF.